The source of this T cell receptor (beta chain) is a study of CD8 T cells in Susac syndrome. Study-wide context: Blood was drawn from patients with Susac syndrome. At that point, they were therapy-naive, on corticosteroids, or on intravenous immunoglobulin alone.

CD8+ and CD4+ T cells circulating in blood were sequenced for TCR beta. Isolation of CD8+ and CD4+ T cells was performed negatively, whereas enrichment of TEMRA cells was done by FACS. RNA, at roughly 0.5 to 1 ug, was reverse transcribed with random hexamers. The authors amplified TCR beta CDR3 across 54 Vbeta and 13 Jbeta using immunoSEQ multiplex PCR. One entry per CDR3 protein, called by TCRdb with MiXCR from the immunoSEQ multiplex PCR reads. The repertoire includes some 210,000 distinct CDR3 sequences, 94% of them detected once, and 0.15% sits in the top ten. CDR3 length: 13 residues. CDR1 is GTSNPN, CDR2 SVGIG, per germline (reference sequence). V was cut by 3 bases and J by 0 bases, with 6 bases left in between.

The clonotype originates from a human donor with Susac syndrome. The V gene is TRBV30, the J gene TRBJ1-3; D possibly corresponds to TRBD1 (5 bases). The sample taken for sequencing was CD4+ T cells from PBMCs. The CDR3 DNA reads TGTGCCTGGAGCCAGGGCTCTGGAAACACCATATATTTT. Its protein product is CAWSQGSGNTIYF.